This T cell receptor beta chain was observed in a study of cytomegalovirus exposure and HLA in healthy donors. Study summary: From donors who were HLA-typed, an early data release held around 85 million unique TCRs. General study findings and limits: Available immune exposure information was restricted to CMV serostatus only. Later genetic work tied a missense DCLRE1C variant to beta-chain V and J trimming.

V lost 2 bases to trimming and J lost 7 bases, with 15 bases between them. The CDR3 runs to 16 residues. CDR1 and CDR2 (germline): MNHNS, SASEGT. Nominally healthy donors provided the samples, though records likely missed some immune exposures. Both 60 Vbeta primers and 13 Jbeta primers went into the PCR. Here immunoSEQ multiplex PCR was the method, and the copy in TCRdb shows in-frame clones only, minus some. The table shows 55,000 to 80,000 clones, with around 82% occurring only once. As regards this clone: The target antigen is unknown.

The sequence was collected from a man younger than 35 in good health and CMV-seronegative. The sample taken for sequencing was PBMCs. The rearrangement links TRBV6-1 to TRBJ1-6; no clear D gene. DNA of the CDR3: TGTGCCAGCAGTGAACTCATGAGGGTCGGGAATTCACCCCTCCACTTT. Amino acid sequence: CASSELMRVGNSPLHF.